The entry below describes one T cell receptor (beta chain). Its antigen is currently unknown. The data belong to a study of cytomegalovirus exposure and HLA in healthy donors. With 0 bases removed from V and 0 bases from J, the gap between germline ends came to 11 bases. This CDR3 comprises 16 residues. Germline CDR1 SGHRS, CDR2 YFSETQ. A multiplex PCR was run with 60 Vbeta primers and 13 Jbeta primers. Per the original data handling: It was a later analysis that counted roughly 79 million unique TCR beta chains, of which roughly 11 million were shared. Generated by immunoSEQ multiplex PCR, the TCRdb table keeps only in-frame clones and is missing some. That table supplies the V and J calls and clone size; D and trimming were determined from the DNA. The sample lists some 170,000 clones, roughly three quarters occurring once. The study's findings and limits: The study put 150 or so TCR beta chains on its list as cytomegalovirus-associated. Within a later analysis, the majority of CMV-associated TCR beta chains appeared HLA-restricted.

The chain combines TRBV5-1 with TRBJ2-3; no clear D. The TCR originated in a man in his fifties or sixties in good health and CMV-seronegative. Source material: PBMCs. CDR3 nucleotides: TGCGCCAGCAGCTTGGCCCTAATTTCTAGCACAGATACGCAGTATTTT. It is translated as CASSLALISSTDTQYF.